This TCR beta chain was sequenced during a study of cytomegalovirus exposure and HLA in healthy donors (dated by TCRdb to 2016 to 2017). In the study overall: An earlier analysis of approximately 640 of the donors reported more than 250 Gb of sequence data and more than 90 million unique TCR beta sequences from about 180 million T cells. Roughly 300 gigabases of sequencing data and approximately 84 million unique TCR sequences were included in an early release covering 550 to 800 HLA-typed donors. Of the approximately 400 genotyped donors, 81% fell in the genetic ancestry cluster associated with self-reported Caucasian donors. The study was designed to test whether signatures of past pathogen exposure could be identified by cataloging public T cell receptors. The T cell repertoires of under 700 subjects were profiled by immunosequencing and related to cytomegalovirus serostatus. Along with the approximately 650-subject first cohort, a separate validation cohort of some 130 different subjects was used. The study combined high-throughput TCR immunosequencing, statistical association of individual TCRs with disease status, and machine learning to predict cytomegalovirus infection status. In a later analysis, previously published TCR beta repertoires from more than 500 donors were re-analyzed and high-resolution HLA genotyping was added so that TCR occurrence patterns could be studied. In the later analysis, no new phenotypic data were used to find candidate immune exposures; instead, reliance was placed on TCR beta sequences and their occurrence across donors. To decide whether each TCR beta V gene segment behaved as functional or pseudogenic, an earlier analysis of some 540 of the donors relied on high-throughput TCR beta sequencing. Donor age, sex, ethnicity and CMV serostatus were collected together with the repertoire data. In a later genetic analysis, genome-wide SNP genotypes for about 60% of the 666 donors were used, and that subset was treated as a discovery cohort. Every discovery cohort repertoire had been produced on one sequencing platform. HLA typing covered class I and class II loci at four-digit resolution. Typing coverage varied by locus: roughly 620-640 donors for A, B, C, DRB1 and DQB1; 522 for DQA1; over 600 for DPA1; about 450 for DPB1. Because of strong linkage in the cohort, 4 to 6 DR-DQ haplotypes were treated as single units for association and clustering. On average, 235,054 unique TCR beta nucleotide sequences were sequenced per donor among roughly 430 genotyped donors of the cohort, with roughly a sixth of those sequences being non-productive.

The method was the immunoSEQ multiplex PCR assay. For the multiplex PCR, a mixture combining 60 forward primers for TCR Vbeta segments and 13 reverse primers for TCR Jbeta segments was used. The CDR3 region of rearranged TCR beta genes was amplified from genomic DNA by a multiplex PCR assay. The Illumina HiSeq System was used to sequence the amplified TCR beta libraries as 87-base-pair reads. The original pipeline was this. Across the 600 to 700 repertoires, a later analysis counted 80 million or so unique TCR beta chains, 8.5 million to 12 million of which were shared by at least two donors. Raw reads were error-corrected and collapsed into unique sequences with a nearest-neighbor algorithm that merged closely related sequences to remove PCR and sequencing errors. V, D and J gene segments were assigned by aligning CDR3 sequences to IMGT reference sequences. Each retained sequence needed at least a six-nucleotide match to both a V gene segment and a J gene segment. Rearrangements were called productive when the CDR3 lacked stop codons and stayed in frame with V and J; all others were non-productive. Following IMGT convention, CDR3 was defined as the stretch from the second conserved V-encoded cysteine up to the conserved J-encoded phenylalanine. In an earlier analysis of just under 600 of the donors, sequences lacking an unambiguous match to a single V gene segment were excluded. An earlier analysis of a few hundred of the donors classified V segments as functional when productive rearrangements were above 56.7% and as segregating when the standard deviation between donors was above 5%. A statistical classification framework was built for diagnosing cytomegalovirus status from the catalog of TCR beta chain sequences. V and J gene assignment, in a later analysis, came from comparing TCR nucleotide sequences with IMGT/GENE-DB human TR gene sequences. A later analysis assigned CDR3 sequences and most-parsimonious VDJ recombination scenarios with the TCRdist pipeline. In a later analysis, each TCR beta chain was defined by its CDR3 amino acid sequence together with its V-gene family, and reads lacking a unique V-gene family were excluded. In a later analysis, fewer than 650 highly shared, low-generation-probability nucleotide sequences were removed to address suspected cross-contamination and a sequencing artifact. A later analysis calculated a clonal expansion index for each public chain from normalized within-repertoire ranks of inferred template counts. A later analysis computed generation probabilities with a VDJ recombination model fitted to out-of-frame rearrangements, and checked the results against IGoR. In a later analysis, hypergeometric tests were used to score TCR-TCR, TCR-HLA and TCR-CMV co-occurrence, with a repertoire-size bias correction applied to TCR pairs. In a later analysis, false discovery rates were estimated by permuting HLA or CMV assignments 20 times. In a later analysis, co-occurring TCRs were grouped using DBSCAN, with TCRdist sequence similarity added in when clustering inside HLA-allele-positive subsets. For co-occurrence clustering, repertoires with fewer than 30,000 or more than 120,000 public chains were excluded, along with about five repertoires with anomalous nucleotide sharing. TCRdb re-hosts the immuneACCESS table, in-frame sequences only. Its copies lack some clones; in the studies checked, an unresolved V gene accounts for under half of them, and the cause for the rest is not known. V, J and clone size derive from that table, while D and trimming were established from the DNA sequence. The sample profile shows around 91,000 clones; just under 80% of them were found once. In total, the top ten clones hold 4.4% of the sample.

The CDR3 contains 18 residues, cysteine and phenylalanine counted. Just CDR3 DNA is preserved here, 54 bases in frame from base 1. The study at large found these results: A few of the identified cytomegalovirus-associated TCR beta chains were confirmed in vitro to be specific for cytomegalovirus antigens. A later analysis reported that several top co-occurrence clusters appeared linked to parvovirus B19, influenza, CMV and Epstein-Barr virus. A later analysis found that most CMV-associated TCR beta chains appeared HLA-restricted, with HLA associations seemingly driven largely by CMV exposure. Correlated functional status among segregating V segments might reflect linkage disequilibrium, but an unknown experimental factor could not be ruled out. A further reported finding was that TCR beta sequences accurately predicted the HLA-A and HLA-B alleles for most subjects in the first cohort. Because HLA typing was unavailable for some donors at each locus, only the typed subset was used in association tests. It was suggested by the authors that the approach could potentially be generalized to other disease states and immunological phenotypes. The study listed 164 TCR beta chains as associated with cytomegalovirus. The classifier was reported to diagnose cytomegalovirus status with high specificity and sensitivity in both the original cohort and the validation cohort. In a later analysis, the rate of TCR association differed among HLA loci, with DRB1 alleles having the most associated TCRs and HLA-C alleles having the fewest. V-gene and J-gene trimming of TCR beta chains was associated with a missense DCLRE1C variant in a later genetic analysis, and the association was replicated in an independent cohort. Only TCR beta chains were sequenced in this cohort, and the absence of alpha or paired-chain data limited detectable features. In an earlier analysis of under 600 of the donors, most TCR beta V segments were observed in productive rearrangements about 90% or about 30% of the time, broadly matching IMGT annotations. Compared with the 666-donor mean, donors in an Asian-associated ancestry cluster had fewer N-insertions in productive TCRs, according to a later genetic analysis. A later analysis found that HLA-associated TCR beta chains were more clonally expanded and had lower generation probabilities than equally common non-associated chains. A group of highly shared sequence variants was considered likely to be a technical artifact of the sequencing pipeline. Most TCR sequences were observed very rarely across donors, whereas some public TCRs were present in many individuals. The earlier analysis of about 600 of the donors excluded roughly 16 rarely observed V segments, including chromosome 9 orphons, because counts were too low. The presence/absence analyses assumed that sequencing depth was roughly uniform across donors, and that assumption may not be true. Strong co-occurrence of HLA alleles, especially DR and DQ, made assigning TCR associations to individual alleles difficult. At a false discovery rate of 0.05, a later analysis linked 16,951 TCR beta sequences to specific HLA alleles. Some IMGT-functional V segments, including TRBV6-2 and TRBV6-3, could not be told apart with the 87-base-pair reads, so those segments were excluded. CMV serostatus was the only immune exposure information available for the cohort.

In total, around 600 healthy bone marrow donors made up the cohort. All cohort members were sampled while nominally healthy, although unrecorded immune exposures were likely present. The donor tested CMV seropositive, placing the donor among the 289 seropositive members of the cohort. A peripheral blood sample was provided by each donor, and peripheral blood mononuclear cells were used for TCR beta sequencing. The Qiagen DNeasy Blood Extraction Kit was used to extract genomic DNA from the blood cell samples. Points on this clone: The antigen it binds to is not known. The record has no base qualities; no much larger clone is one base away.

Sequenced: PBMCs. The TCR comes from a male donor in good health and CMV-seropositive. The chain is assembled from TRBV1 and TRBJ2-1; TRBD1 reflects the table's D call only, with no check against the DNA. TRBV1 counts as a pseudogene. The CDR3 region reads CTSSQDPRGLLSYNEQFF. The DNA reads TGCACCAGCAGCCAAGATCCCAGGGGGCTCCTGTCCTACAATGAGCAGTTCTTC.